This TCR beta chain was sequenced for a study of blood T cell repertoires in COVID-19. The germline CDR1 and CDR2 sequences are LGHNA and YNFKEQ. The CDR3 contains 15 residues. J was trimmed by 2 bases and V by 0 bases; bases with no gene match: 1. Sequencing was performed with immunoSEQ multiplex PCR; in TCRdb, only in-frame clones are kept and a portion is missing. The table has 35,000 to 45,000 clones, approximately 75% seen once; the top ten hold around 44%. The sequenced sample consisted of peripheral blood. The genes are TRBV4-2 and TRBJ1-5; TRBD1 matches 7 bases. This receptor was obtained from a human donor in a cohort sampled during active or convalescent COVID-19. The donor label of this sample is uncertain. CDR3 nucleotides: TGTGCCAGCAGCCAAGAACAGGGGCGCAATCAGCCCCAGCATTTT. It translates to CASSQEQGRNQPQHF.